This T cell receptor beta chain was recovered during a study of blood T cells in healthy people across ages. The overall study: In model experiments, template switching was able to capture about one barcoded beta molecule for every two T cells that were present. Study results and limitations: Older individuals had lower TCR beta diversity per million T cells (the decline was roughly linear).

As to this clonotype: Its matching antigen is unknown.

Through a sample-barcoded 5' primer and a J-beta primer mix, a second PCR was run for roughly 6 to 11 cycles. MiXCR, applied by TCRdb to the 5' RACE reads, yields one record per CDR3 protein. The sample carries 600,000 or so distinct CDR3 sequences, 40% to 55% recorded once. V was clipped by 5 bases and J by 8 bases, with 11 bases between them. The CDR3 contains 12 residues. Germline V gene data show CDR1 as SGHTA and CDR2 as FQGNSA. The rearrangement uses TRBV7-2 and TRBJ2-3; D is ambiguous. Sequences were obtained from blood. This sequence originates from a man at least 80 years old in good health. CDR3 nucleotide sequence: TGTGCCAGCAGCCCCCGGTCTGGTACGCAGTATTTT. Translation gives CASSPRSGTQYF.